This T cell receptor (beta chain) was captured by sequencing in a study of blood T cells in healthy people across ages (dated by TCRdb to about 2015). Some background on the complete study: In model experiments, template switching captured about one uniquely barcoded TCR beta cDNA molecule for every two T cells. The study measured age-related changes in TCR beta repertoire diversity using deep sequencing normalized with unique cDNA molecular identifiers. The donors were split into four age groups: young (average around 15 years), middle-aged (roughly 40), aged (around 67) and long-lived (roughly 77). To avoid experimental bias, donors of different ages were spread randomly across the sequencing lanes. Using the same blood draw, the study looked at two additional independent replicas of 1 million unique cDNA reads for two donors, one aged 18 to 29 and the other aged 80 or older. Beyond this particular receptor, the publication reports: A strong correlation was found between observed TCR beta diversity and the percentage of naive T cells measured by flow cytometry. Compared with the aged group, the long-lived group had more naive CD4+ T cells, fewer expanded clones and increased TCR diversity, suggesting age selection. Because the CMV infection status of the donors was unknown, age-related changes in expanded clonotypes may potentially have been confounded. Bulk unsorted PBMC profiling prevented conclusive comparison of naive and antigen-experienced compartments. Estimates of total diversity from one million sequenced T cells were regarded as lower bounds and underestimates. Observed TCR beta diversity per million T cells fell roughly linearly with age, and a significant reduction was already apparent by age around 44.

Donors were 30 to 45 systemically healthy Caucasian individuals from Russia aged roughly 6 to 90 years. Roughly 10 milliliters of peripheral blood were drawn from each donor into EDTA-treated Vacutainer tubes. PBMCs were isolated by Ficoll-Paque density-gradient centrifugation, with at least 6 million obtained per sample. Total RNA, at least 5.5 micrograms per sample, was extracted from PBMCs with Trizol reagent. The percentages of naive CD45RAhigh/CD27high T cells were determined by flow cytometry on a PBMC aliquot from every donor. V loses 4 bases at its end and J loses 6 bases; junction bases beyond the gene matches: 8. The CDR3 covers 16 residues, taking in both the cysteine and the phenylalanine. Of the read, only the CDR3 DNA is kept; its 48 bases are in frame from base 1. CDR1 and CDR2 were assigned from the germline V gene as MGHRA and YSYEKL. On this clonotype: Its specific antigen is unknown. Per-base quality was not reported, and no clone a single base away is much larger than it.

The library was built by means of 5' RACE. Sequencing instrument: Illumina HiSeq 2500. A second PCR of about 7 to 12 cycles was run with a J-beta primer mix and a sample-barcoded 5' primer. A template-switch 5' adaptor carrying 12 random nucleotides introduced a unique molecular identifier onto each TCR beta cDNA molecule. Each sample yielded at least 3 million CDR3-containing paired-end reads. First-strand cDNA synthesis was performed from all RNA using the Mint cDNA synthesis kit, with priming by a TRBC-specific oligonucleotide. All cDNA was treated with uracil-DNA glycosylase and then went through a first 18-cycle PCR with the universal primers M1SS and BC2_uni_R. In the source study's methods: For normalization, 1 million high-quality reads, each with a distinct molecular identifier, were randomly selected from each sample. Instead of being binned into consensus sequences, reads with shared molecular identifiers were discarded. CDR3 identification, clonotype clustering and error correction used MiTCR with a Q25 quality threshold and the strictest error-elimination algorithm. Lower-bound total TCR beta diversity was estimated with a nonparametric unseen species model using Euler transformation. Using fastp at Q25 and MiXCR, TCRdb reprocessed the public reads and kept productive beta chains. Each entry merges the rows of one CDR3 protein and shows their most common DNA and genes. The V and J calls were not made by the authors but by TCRdb's processing. This sample comprises about 640,000 distinct CDR3 sequences, roughly three fifths of them detected only once. In total, the top ten clones hold more than 35% of the sample.

Recombination connected TRBV4-1 to TRBJ2-3; 12 junctional bases match TRBD2. The TCR originated in a man aged 60 to 75 in good health. Sequencing was done on a sample of blood. The CDR3 region reads CASSPLLAGGRDTQYF. The nucleotide sequence reads as follows: TGCGCCAGCAGCCCCCTCCTAGCGGGGGGGCGGGATACGCAGTATTTT.